These T cell receptor beta chains were read from a single sample in a study of shared clonotypes between healthy human individuals. The data were produced by immunoSEQ multiplex PCR, yet TCRdb's version contains in-frame clones alone and is incomplete. The sample holds 2,500,000 or so clones; less than 95% are singletons and the top ten take 0.37%. The sequenced material came from naive CD4+ T cells from PBMCs. These TCRs come from a man between 18 and 29 years old in good health. Some clones in this sample may be carry-over from other donors' samples. Both conserved end residues are part of each CDR3. D genes are given only for firm matches.

d_call j_call v_call cdr3_nt cdr3_aa
- TRBJ2-2 TRBV28 TGTGCCAGCAGCAACTCCGGGGAGCTGTTTTTT CASSNSGELFF
- TRBJ2-1 TRBV6-1 TGTGCCAGCGGACGGAATGAGCAGTTCTTC CASGRNEQFF
- TRBJ2-1 TRBV11-2 TGTGCCAGCAGCTTCGCCCATGAGCAGTTCTTC CASSFAHEQFF
TRBD1 TRBJ2-2 TRBV18 TGTGCCAGCTCACCACTTGGGACAGGTCGTGTGAGGGAGCTGTTTTTT CASSPLGTGRVRELFF
TRBD2 TRBJ2-5 TRBV18 TGTGCCAGCTCACCGAGGCAGGGAGGGCAAGAGACCCAGTACTTC CASSPRQGGQETQYF
TRBD2 TRBJ2-7 TRBV27 TGTGCCAGCAGTCGCAGACTAGCGGCAGCCTCCGAGCAGTACTTC CASSRRLAAASEQYF
TRBD2 TRBJ2-7 TRBV5-5 TGTGCCAGCAGCTACCGACTAGCGGGAGGCGACGAGCAGTACTTC CASSYRLAGGDEQYF
TRBD1 TRBJ2-2 TRBV5-1 TGCGCCAGCAAGGAGTCGACAGGGGGTGGAACCGGGGAGCTGTTTTTT CASKESTGGGTGELFF
TRBD1 TRBJ2-5 TRBV5-1 TGCGCCAGCAGCTTGAAACAGGGGCAAGAGACCCAGTACTTC CASSLKQGQETQYF
TRBD2 TRBJ2-5 TRBV18 TGTGCCAGCTCACCATACGAGGGAGGGACCCAAGAGACCCAGTACTTC CASSPYEGGTQETQYF
TRBD1 TRBJ1-2 TRBV4-2 TGTGCCAGCAGCCAACGACAGGGGATGGGCTACACCTTC CASSQRQGMGYTF
- TRBJ2-3 TRBV28 TGTGCCAGCAGTCCATACCCAGTTGGCACAGATACGCAGTGTTTT CASSPYPVGTDTQCF
- TRBJ1-2 TRBV27 TGTGCCAGGGGGGGGTCTGGCTACACCTTC CARGGSGYTF
- TRBJ1-4 TRBV28 TGTGCCAGCAGTTTACTAGGGGAGGAAGGTGAAAAACTGTTTTTT CASSLLGEEGEKLFF
- TRBJ2-7 TRBV11-2 TGTGCCAGCTCGGGACTCTACGAGCAGTACTTC CASSGLYEQYF
TRBD1 TRBJ1-4 TRBV18 TGTGCCAGCTCACCGGGACAGACAGGTGAAAAACTGTTTTTT CASSPGQTGEKLFF
TRBD2 TRBJ2-5 TRBV4-3 TGCGCCAGCAGCCAAGATATGGTAGCGGGGATTGGGACCCAGTACTTC CASSQDMVAGIGTQYF
- TRBJ2-1 TRBV5-4 TGTGCCAGCAGCTTGGCCCTCCGGAGCTCCTACAATGAGCAGTTCTTC CASSLALRSSYNEQFF
TRBD2 TRBJ2-1 TRBV19 TGTGCCAGTAGTATCTCGGGACTAGCGGCTTACAATGAGCAGTTCTTC CASSISGLAAYNEQFF
- TRBJ1-1 TRBV27 TGTGCCAGCAGTCCCTCCAATTTTGGGCACACTGAAGCTTTCTTT CASSPSNFGHTEAFF
TRBD1 TRBJ1-4 TRBV29-1 TGCAGCGTTATGACAGGGGACAGGGGTGAAAAACTGTTTTTT CSVMTGDRGEKLFF
TRBD1 TRBJ1-1 TRBV5-1 TGCGCCAGCAGCTCTCGCGGAGGACAGGGGGTTGTTGAAGCTTTCTTT CASSSRGGQGVVEAFF
- TRBJ1-4 TRBV30 TGTGCCCGGTCAGGGTCGGGAGAAAAACTGTTTTTT CARSGSGEKLFF
- TRBJ1-2 TRBV4-1 TGCGCCAGCAGCCCCGGAGCGGGGGCCGGGTATGGCTACACCTTC CASSPGAGAGYGYTF